A single sample gave rise to the 19 T cell receptor beta chains below, sequenced in a study of blood T cell repertoires in COVID-19. Sequencing used immunoSEQ multiplex PCR; TCRdb keeps in-frame clones, though not all of them. The table records 55,000 to 70,000 clones, approximately 83% of them present only once. What was sequenced was peripheral blood. The receptors here all came from an elderly woman with acute or convalescent COVID-19.

The chain couples TRBV5-1 to TRBJ2-1; TRBD1 aligns across 7 bases. Germline trimming cut 4 bases from V and 0 bases from J; bases unmatched to any gene: 4. The length of the CDR3 is 15 residues. Germline V gives CDR1 SGHRS, CDR2 YFSETQ. CDR3 residues: CASSPRDSSYNEQFF. Written as DNA, the CDR3 is TGCGCCAGCAGCCCCCGGGACAGCTCCTACAATGAGCAGTTCTTC.

V and J are TRBV5-6 and TRBJ2-1, with 7 positions matching TRBD2. J lost 6 bases, V lost 0 bases, and 15 bases had no gene match. The length of the CDR3 is 18 residues. Germline CDR1 is SGHDT and CDR2 is YYEEEE. CDR3 sequence (DNA): TGTGCCAGCAGCTTGGATCGTCTAGCGGAGTTCGCGGTCAATGAGCAGTTCTTC. Translated: CASSLDRLAEFAVNEQFF.

The sample holds one count of this clone. The V and J genes are TRBV6-4 and TRBJ2-1; the match to TRBD2 covers 9 bases. Germline trimming cut 3 bases from V and 0 bases from J; bases unmatched to any gene: 3. The CDR3 has 16 residues. Per germline, CDR1 MRHNA and CDR2 SNTAGT. CDR3 protein: CASSEFSGSSYNEQFF. The CDR3 coding sequence is TGTGCCAGCAGTGAATTTAGCGGGAGCTCCTACAATGAGCAGTTCTTC.

V gene TRBV7-6 combines with J gene TRBJ2-1, with 7 bases that match TRBD1. J lost 9 bases, V lost 4 bases, and 18 bases had no gene match. CDR1 and CDR2 from the germline V gene are SGHVS and FNYEAQ. The CDR3 contains 17 residues. This CDR3 reads CASSYVSALNRGGEQFF. The CDR3 region has the DNA TGTGCCAGCAGCTACGTCTCCGCCCTCAACAGGGGCGGTGAGCAGTTCTTC.

The chain has TRBV5-6 and TRBJ1-2; possibly TRBD1 for D (5 bases). V lost 0 bases to trimming and J lost 8 bases, with 8 bases between them. This CDR3 has 12 residues. Germline CDR1 SGHDT, CDR2 YYEEEE. The CDR3 nucleotides read TGTGCCAGCAGCTTGGCCCAGGGCGGCTACACCTTC. Translation gives CASSLAQGGYTF. Looking up the rest from reference TRBV5-6 and TRBJ1-2 gives the full variable domain: DAGVTQSPTHLIKTRGQQVTLRCSPKSGHDTVSWYQQALGQGPQFIFQYYEEEERQRGNFPDRFSGHQFPNYSSELNVNALLLGDSALYLCASSLAQGGYTFGSGTRLTVV.

This chain connects TRBV9 to TRBJ2-2, with 8 bases aligning to TRBD1. V lost 4 bases, J lost 1 base, and 6 bases stayed unmatched. The CDR3 loop spans 16 amino acids. Germline V gene data show CDR1 as SGDLS and CDR2 as YYNGEE. The CDR3 is CASSPRTGLNTGELFF. The CDR3 DNA reads as TGTGCCAGCAGCCCCCGGACAGGGCTGAACACCGGGGAGCTGTTTTTT.

V usage is TRBV11-2 and J usage is TRBJ2-5, with 7 bases matching TRBD2. J lost 4 bases, V lost 0 bases, and 5 bases had no gene match. The germline gives CDR1 SGHAT, CDR2 FQNNGV. This CDR3 is built from 15 residues. The CDR3 protein is CASSLERTSRETQYF. DNA of the CDR3: TGTGCCAGCAGCTTAGAGAGGACTAGTCGAGAGACCCAGTACTTC.

The rearrangement joins TRBV28 to TRBJ1-2; no definite D call. The V end was cut by 6 bases, the J end by 4 bases, with 12 bases between. Per the germline V gene, CDR1 is MDHEN and CDR2 is SYDVKM. This CDR3 region has 13 residues. CDR3 bases: TGTGCCAGCAGCCCGCCGGGGTTCTATGGCTACACCTTC. This translates into CASSPPGFYGYTF.

The V call is TRBV6-5, the J call TRBJ1-3; D uncertain. This CDR3 has 13 amino acids. Germline assignment: CDR1 MNHEY and CDR2 SVGAGI. The CDR3 loop is CAVKQSSGNTIYF. In nucleotides, the CDR3 is TGTGCAGTGAAACAGAGCTCTGGAAACACCATATATTTT.

Here the CDR3 DNA reads TGTGCCAGCAGCGACAGCTGGGGCACAGATACGCAGTATTTT. This codes for CASSDSWGTDTQYF. The chain couples TRBV7-2 to TRBJ2-3; TRBD1 is a possible D gene (5 bases). The germline V and J ends were trimmed by 5 bases and 1 base, with 10 bases remaining between them. The germline gives CDR1 SGHTA, CDR2 FQGNSA. The CDR3 loop spans 14 amino acids.

The chain combines TRBV9 with TRBJ2-1, with 11 bases that match TRBD2. This CDR3 is built from 13 residues. Germline CDR1 reads SGDLS; CDR2 reads YYNGEE. Trimming removed 4 bases from V and 10 bases from J; junction bases left unmatched: 4. The chain's CDR3 is CASSLAGGWEQFF. The CDR3 bases are TGTGCCAGCAGCCTAGCGGGGGGTTGGGAGCAGTTCTTC. Full variable domain (missing parts from reference TRBV9 and TRBJ2-1): DSGVTQTPKHLITATGQRVTLRCSPRSGDLSVYWYQQSLDQGLQFLIQYYNGEERAKGNILERFSAQQFPDLHSELNLSSLELGDSALYFCASSLAGGWEQFFGPGTRLTVL.

To note about this clone: An end of the junction differs from the germline gene, which may be a read error. The chain has TRBV18 and TRBJ2-3, with TRBD2 matching 14 bases. Germline V gene sequence: CDR1 KGHSH, CDR2 LQKENI. The CDR3 has 16 amino acids. CDR3: CASPPGLAGVLDTQYF. CDR3 coding DNA: TGTGCCAGCCCACCGGGACTAGCGGGAGTTCTAGATACGCAGTATTTT.

V gene TRBV6-5 combines with J gene TRBJ2-5; D is perhaps TRBD1 (6 bases). The CDR3 spans 14 residues. Deletions cut 2 bases from V and 7 bases from J, with 14 bases between. Germline V gene lookup returns CDR1 MNHEY and CDR2 SVGAGI. For the CDR3, the DNA is TGTGCCAGCAGTTACGGGGAACAGGGAGTGACCCAGTACTTC. Its translation is CASSYGEQGVTQYF.

The rearrangement joins TRBV5-5 to TRBJ1-5; D ambiguous. Germline CDR1 is SGHKS and CDR2 is YYEKEE (reference sequence). This CDR3 comprises 14 residues. V was trimmed by 0 bases and J by 5 bases, leaving 9 bases between them. The CDR3 loop reads CASSLGPNDQPQHF. The CDR3 DNA reads as TGTGCCAGCAGCTTGGGGCCCAATGATCAGCCCCAGCATTTT.

The rearrangement uses TRBV30 and TRBJ2-1; 9 positions match TRBD2. In germline, CDR1 is GTSNPN, CDR2 SVGIG (reference sequence). CDR3 length equals 16 residues. Losses at the gene ends were 0 bases for V and 4 bases for J; bases not matched to a gene: 7. The DNA for the CDR3 is TGTGCCTGGAGTGTATTGAGCGGGGGGCTTTACAATGAGCAGTTCTTC. This translates into CAWSVLSGGLYNEQFF. The variable domain in full, completed from reference TRBV30 and TRBJ2-1, reads SQTIHQWPATLVQPVGSPLSLECTVEGTSNPNLYWYRQAAGRGLQLLFYSVGIGQISSEVPQNLSASRPQDRQFILSSKKLLLSDSGFYLCAWSVLSGGLYNEQFFGPGTRLTVL.

The chain uses TRBV5-1 and TRBJ2-7, with 7 bases that match TRBD1. V lost 4 bases and J lost 2; bases outside the gene matches: 9. The CDR3 is 15 residues long. The germline V gene has CDR1 SGHRS and CDR2 YFSETQ. In DNA, the CDR3 is TGCGCCAGCAGCCCGGGGAACAGGGGCACCTACGAGCAGTACTTC. Amino acids: CASSPGNRGTYEQYF.

To note about this clone: At one end the junction does not follow the germline gene, possibly because of a read error. Other DNA sequences in the same sample also yield this CDR3. V gene TRBV10-3 combines with J gene TRBJ2-7; D remains ambiguous. Germline CDR1 and CDR2: ENHRY and SYGVKD. The CDR3 runs to 12 residues. CDR3: CAISVQTYEQYF. Here the CDR3 DNA reads TGTGCCATCAGTGTACAGACCTACGAGCAGTACTTT.

This clone was recorded once. This chain links TRBV7-2 with TRBJ2-5; perhaps TRBD2 as D (7 bases). This CDR3 comprises 18 residues. In germline, CDR1 is SGHTA, CDR2 FQGNSA. The V end was cut by 1 base, the J end by 0 bases, with 18 bases between. This chain's CDR3 is CASSLVILRGAHQETQYF. Written as DNA, the CDR3 is TGTGCCAGCAGCTTAGTCATTTTACGGGGGGCTCACCAAGAGACCCAGTACTTC.

This rearrangement joins TRBV29-1 to TRBJ2-7, with 7 bases fitting TRBD1. The CDR3 sequence is 12 residues long. From germline, CDR1 is SQVTM and CDR2 ANQGSEA. Germline trimming cut 6 bases from V and 6 bases from J; bases unmatched to any gene: 8. CDR3 amino acids: CSVRKTGSEQYF. The CDR3 nucleotides read TGCAGCGTCCGCAAGACAGGGAGCGAGCAGTACTTC.